The next 28 T cell receptor beta chains were all read from a single sample in a study of tissue T cells after allogeneic stem cell transplantation (dated by TCRdb to the early 2020s). The time point label, read with the paper, signifies: mouse harvest day 14 after allogeneic transplant. Each mouse graft, delivered by tail vein injection, combined 10^6 splenic CD5+ T cells with 10^7 T-cell-depleted bone marrow cells. Libraries came from the immunoSEQ multiplex PCR assay. The source is immuneACCESS, and TCRdb retained only in-frame sequences with V and J called. Part of the clones is not carried over; for the studies checked, unresolved V genes explain less than half of this, and the remainder is unexplained. A total of over 2,500 clones appear in this sample, around 46% of them only once. The biggest ten clones account for 27% of the sample. Sequencing was performed on gut tissue. The receptors were gathered from a female BALB/c mouse given C57BL/6 T cells with graft-versus-host disease after an allogeneic hematopoietic cell transplant.

The sample holds a few counts of this clone. Gene names and germline refer to mouse. Read coverage stops 1 residue before the CDR3 terminus; the germline J gene supplies the remainder. The rearrangement uses TRBV19 and TRBJ2-3, with D perhaps assigned TRBD1 or TRBD2 (5 bases each). CDR3 length: 14 amino acids. V dropped 5 bases and J dropped 0 bases, with 10 bases sitting between them. Looked up from germline, CDR1 is FNHDT and CDR2 is SITEND (reference sequence). The CDR3 is CASSPGGSAETLYF. Partial CDR3 DNA: TGTGCCAGCAGCCCCGGGGGTAGTGCAGAAACGCTGTAT.

Of note for this clone: Gene names are the mouse ones. The read gets to within 1 residue of the CDR3 end, and the germline J gene fills in the rest. The chain links TRBV12-2 to TRBJ2-4; TRBD2 agrees at 10 bases. V shed 0 bases, J shed 2 bases, and the junction held 4 bases outside the gene matches. Germline values: CDR1 SGHLS, CDR2 HYDKME. The CDR3 totals 16 residues. The CDR3 bases that were read are TGTGCCAGCTCTCTCTCCTCTGGGGGGGCTCAAAACACCTTGTAC. Protein: CASSLSSGGAQNTLY. The entire CDR3 sequence reads CASSLSSGGAQNTLYF. Using reference TRBV12-2 and TRBJ2-4 for the parts outside the CDR3, the full variable domain is NSGVVQSPRYIIKGKGERSILKCIPISGHLSVAWYQQTQGQELKFFIQHYDKMERDKGNLPSRFSVQQFDDYHSEMNMSALELEDSAVYFCASSLSSGGAQNTLYFGAGTRLSVL.

Notes on this clone: Gene names refer to mouse genes. The read is 1 residue too short to cover the CDR3 end, so that end is filled in from the germline J gene. The chain is built from TRBV12-1 and TRBJ1-4; TRBD1 aligns across 9 bases. V gave up 6 bases and J gave up 3 bases; unmatched junction bases: 4. CDR1 and CDR2 (germline): SGHSN, HYEKVE. The CDR3 covers 14 residues. The CDR3 loop reads CASSRDRANERLFF. CDR3 DNA, as far as it was read: TGTGCCAGCAGTAGGGACAGGGCCAACGAAAGATTATTT.

Note on this clone: Mouse germline and gene names are used. From the germline J gene comes the end of the CDR3, since the read stops 1 residue before it. The chain combines TRBV26 with TRBJ2-4, with unresolved D. The V and J ends lost 5 bases and 5 bases respectively, with 11 bases between them. This CDR3 comprises 13 residues. The germline V gene encodes CDR1 KGHPV and CDR2 FQNQEV (reference sequence). The CDR3 sequence is CASSEEARNTLYF. The sequenced part of the CDR3 DNA is TGTGCCAGCAGTGAGGAGGCCCGAAACACCTTGTAC.

Of note for this clone: Germline and genes: mouse. The sequence runs out 1 residue before the end of the CDR3; the remainder is reconstructed from the germline J gene. The genes are TRBV13-2 and TRBJ2-5; possibly TRBD1 for D (5 bases). Trimming left V 0 bases short and J 5 bases short, with 13 bases between. The CDR3 consists of 15 residues. Germline V gene lookup returns CDR1 NNHNN and CDR2 SYGAGS (reference sequence). CDR3 in amino acids: CASGDAPQGTDTQYF. The part of the CDR3 DNA that was read is TGTGCCAGCGGTGATGCCCCCCAGGGAACAGACACCCAGTAC.

This clone was counted between two and nine times. Germline and genes: mouse. The CDR3 end falls 1 residue outside the read, so it is completed with the germline J gene. The chain carries TRBV15 and TRBJ1-2; no firm D call. Germline V gene sequence: CDR1 SGHND, CDR2 FRSKSL. CDR3 length equals 13 residues. The V gene lost 7 bases and the J gene lost 0 bases, with 9 bases spanning the gap. CDR3 DNA, as far as it was read: TGTGCCAGCATTAGGGCAGCAAACTCCGACTACACC. Its protein is CASIRAANSDYT. The CDR3 in its entirety is CASIRAANSDYTF.

Turning to this clone: Genes and germline come from the mouse. The CDR3 end falls 1 residue outside the read, so it is completed with the germline J gene. The chain links TRBV26 to TRBJ1-4; no reliable D call. CDR3 length: 13 residues. Trimming stripped 4 bases from V and 4 bases from J, with 7 bases between. CDR1 is KGHPV and CDR2 is FQNQEV in the germline V gene (reference sequence). Incomplete CDR3 DNA: TGTGCCAGCAGTCCCTACAACAACGAAAGATTATTT. Translating it yields CASSPYNNERLF. From start to end, the CDR3 is CASSPYNNERLFF.

This clone was counted only a few times. Genes here carry mouse names. The read gets to within 1 residue of the CDR3 end, and the germline J gene fills in the rest. The rearrangement joins TRBV15 to TRBJ1-4; D is undetermined. The CDR3 is made up of 15 amino acids. Per germline, CDR1 SGHND and CDR2 FRSKSL. V was clipped by 1 base and J by 1 base, with 7 bases between them. CDR3 DNA, as far as it was read: TGTGCCAGCAGTTTAGGACAATCTTCCAACGAAAGATTATTT. Translating it yields CASSLGQSSNERLF. The whole CDR3 is CASSLGQSSNERLFF. Full variable domain (remainder filled in from reference TRBV15 and TRBJ1-4): DAGVTQTPRHEVAEKGQTIILKCEPVSGHNDLFWYRQTKIQGLELLSYFRSKSLMEDGGAFKDRFKAEMLNSSFSTLKIQPTEPKDSAVYLCASSLGQSSNERLFFGHGTKLSVL.

Regarding this clone: Gene names are the mouse ones. Read data end 1 residue before the CDR3 end; the end is taken from the germline J gene. This chain joins TRBV3 and TRBJ2-4; D uncertain. Germline V gene sequence: CDR1 SNHLY, CDR2 FYNGKV (reference sequence). The V end lost 5 bases, the J end lost 0 bases, and 3 bases lay between the germline ends. The CDR3 consists of 12 residues. The sequenced CDR3 bases are TGTGCCAGCAGCACTAGTCAAAACACCTTGTAC. Translating gives CASSTSQNTLY. The whole CDR3 reads CASSTSQNTLYF.

Notes on this clone: Gene names and germline refer to mouse. The sequenced fragment ends 1 residue before the CDR3 boundary, so the rest is inferred from the germline J gene. This rearrangement joins TRBV24 to TRBJ1-6; the match to TRBD1 covers 9 bases. TRBJ1-6 has ORF status, its function being uncertain. J was trimmed by 7 bases and V by 6 bases; bases with no gene match: 7. This CDR3 is 15 amino acids long. The germline V gene encodes CDR1 KGHTA and CDR2 FRNEEI. Incomplete CDR3 DNA: TGTGCCAGCAGCCTACAGGGGGCGCTCAATTCGCCCCTCTAC. This encodes CASSLQGALNSPLY. The CDR3 reads in full as CASSLQGALNSPLYF.

This clone is labeled medium-sized. The gene names given are mouse names. The sequence runs out 1 residue before the end of the CDR3; the remainder is reconstructed from the germline J gene. This chain connects TRBV23 to TRBJ2-4; the table's D call of TRBD2 was not tested on the DNA. CDR3 size: 11 residues. Germline values: CDR1 KGHTA, CDR2 FQNQQP. The CDR3: CSSKWGDTLYF. The DNA read from the CDR3 is TGCTCCAGCAAATGGGGGGACACCTTGTAC.

For this clone: Mouse gene names apply. The read ends 1 residue before the CDR3 terminus; that terminus is restored from the germline J gene. The rearrangement links TRBV12-2 to TRBJ2-3; D might be TRBD1 (5 bases). This CDR3 is 14 amino acids long. V lost 1 base and J lost 0, with 7 bases in between. Germline V CDR1 and CDR2: SGHLS, HYDKME. CDR3 protein: CASSLQGSAETLYF. The part of the CDR3 DNA that was read is TGTGCCAGCTCTCTTCAGGGTAGTGCAGAAACGCTGTAT.

This clone ranks as large. Gene names and germline refer to mouse. The sequence runs out 1 residue before the end of the CDR3; the remainder is reconstructed from the germline J gene. V usage is TRBV15 and J usage is TRBJ2-7, with 11 positions matching TRBD2. The ends lost 6 bases at V and 6 bases at J; junction bases unmatched: 7. Per the germline V gene, CDR1 is SGHND and CDR2 is FRSKSL. This CDR3 region has 14 residues. The part of the CDR3 DNA that was read is TGTGCCAGCAGCCCCGGGACTGGGGGAGGTGAACAGTAC. Translation gives CASSPGTGGGEQY. The full CDR3 reads CASSPGTGGGEQYF.

This clone is judged hyperexpanded. Gene labels here are mouse ones. The missing CDR3 end, 1 residue past where the read stops, is filled in from the germline J gene. V and J are TRBV19 and TRBJ2-7, with D possibly being TRBD2 (6 bases). V lost 1 base and J lost 4, with 12 bases in between. Germline assignment: CDR1 FNHDT and CDR2 SITEND (reference sequence). The CDR3 loop spans 14 amino acids. The sequenced CDR3 bases are TGTGCCAGCAGTATACGGGCGGGGGGATATGAACAGTAC. The encoded protein is CASSIRAGGYEQY. The complete CDR3 protein is CASSIRAGGYEQYF.

Remarks on this clone: Gene names and germline match the mouse. The CDR3 protein is CASSLPGTGGVEQYF. The part of the CDR3 DNA that was read is TGTGCCAGCAGTCTCCCCGGGACTGGGGGGGTTGAACAGTAC. The V gene is TRBV19, the J gene TRBJ2-7, with 13 bases matching TRBD2. Coverage ceases 1 residue before the CDR3 finishes, and the germline J gene fills in the end. Per germline, CDR1 FNHDT and CDR2 SITEND (reference sequence). Losses at the gene ends were 4 bases for V and 6 bases for J; bases not matched to a gene: 7. This CDR3 is built from 15 residues.

As to this clone: The genes and germline here are from mouse. The read falls 1 residue short of the CDR3 end, and the missing part is taken from the germline J gene. V is TRBV15 and J is TRBJ2-5; D uncertain. Trimming removed 3 bases at V and 0 bases at J, with 4 bases between. The CDR3 runs 13 residues. Germline V gene data show CDR1 as SGHND and CDR2 as FRSKSL. CDR3 bases read: TGTGCCAGCAGTTTGGGGAACCAAGACACCCAGTAC. Translating gives CASSLGNQDTQY. The entire CDR3 is CASSLGNQDTQYF. The full variable domain, rest sourced from reference TRBV15 and TRBJ2-5, is DAGVTQTPRHEVAEKGQTIILKCEPVSGHNDLFWYRQTKIQGLELLSYFRSKSLMEDGGAFKDRFKAEMLNSSFSTLKIQPTEPKDSAVYLCASSLGNQDTQYFGPGTRLLVL.

This clone was observed a handful of times. The genes and germline here are from mouse. Coverage ceases 1 residue before the CDR3 finishes, and the germline J gene fills in the end. The rearrangement joins TRBV3 to TRBJ2-4; D may correspond to TRBD1 or TRBD2 (5 bases each). The V and J ends lost 4 bases and 3 bases respectively, with 8 bases between them. CDR1 is SNHLY and CDR2 is FYNGKV in the germline V gene (reference sequence). The CDR3 has 13 amino acids. The CDR3 region is CASSSGPQNTLYF. The sequenced CDR3 bases are TGTGCCAGCAGCTCGGGACCGCAAAACACCTTGTAC.

This clone was picked up a small number of times. The gene names given are mouse names. The sequenced fragment ends 1 residue before the CDR3 boundary, so the rest is inferred from the germline J gene. J is TRBJ2-7 and V is TRBV26; 8 bases map to TRBD1. Germline V gene lookup returns CDR1 KGHPV and CDR2 FQNQEV (reference sequence). Germline trimming cut 3 bases from V and 1 base from J; bases unmatched to any gene: 2. This CDR3 comprises 14 residues. CDR3 DNA (partial): TGTGCCAGCAGTCTCCAGGGGGCGTCCTATGAACAGTAC. It specifies CASSLQGASYEQY. The entire CDR3 reads CASSLQGASYEQYF.

On this clone itself: Here the gene names and germline are mouse. The sequenced fragment ends 1 residue before the CDR3 boundary, so the rest is inferred from the germline J gene. The chain recombines TRBV3 with TRBJ2-4; TRBD1 matches at 9 bases. The CDR3 has 13 amino acids. The V gene's germline CDR1 is SNHLY and CDR2 FYNGKV (reference sequence). Losses at the gene ends were 5 bases for V and 7 bases for J; bases not matched to a gene: 4. The CDR3 sequence: CASSGTGRDTLYF. The covered CDR3 bases are TGTGCCAGCAGCGGGACAGGGAGGGACACCTTGTAC.

Note on this clone: Mouse gene names apply. The read gets to within 1 residue of the CDR3 end, and the germline J gene fills in the rest. This chain links TRBV26 with TRBJ2-5, with D possibly being TRBD1 (6 bases). Germline values: CDR1 KGHPV, CDR2 FQNQEV (reference sequence). The length of the CDR3 is 14 residues. Trimming took off 6 bases at V and 4 bases at J, with 14 bases between the two ends. Incomplete CDR3 DNA: TGTGCCAGCAGCGCCCCCGGGACAAAAGACACCCAGTAC. It specifies CASSAPGTKDTQY. The CDR3 in full is CASSAPGTKDTQYF.

In this sample, this clone is medium-sized. The gene symbols are mouse symbols. The CDR3 end falls 1 residue outside the read, so it is completed with the germline J gene. Other nucleotide sequences in the sample specify the same CDR3. The rearrangement links TRBV15 to TRBJ2-4; D remains ambiguous. CDR3 length: 14 residues. Germline-derived CDR1 and CDR2 are SGHND and FRSKSL. With 0 bases removed from V and 0 bases from J, the gap between germline ends came to 4 bases. The CDR3 sequence is CASSLAGSQNTLYF. The DNA read from the CDR3 is TGTGCCAGCAGTTTAGCTGGCAGTCAAAACACCTTGTAC.

This clone was seen only a few times. Gene names denote mouse genes. The observed sequence ends 1 residue before the CDR3 terminus, with the missing tail filled in from the germline J gene. J is TRBJ2-1 and V is TRBV26; D is perhaps TRBD2 (7 bases). Germline V gene lookup returns CDR1 KGHPV and CDR2 FQNQEV (reference sequence). V lost 2 bases, J lost 2 bases, and 7 bases lay in between. The CDR3 contains 14 residues. CDR3 DNA (partial): TGTGCCAGCAGTCTGGGGGGGCACTATGCTGAGCAGTTC. Translating it yields CASSLGGHYAEQF. The full CDR3 protein reads CASSLGGHYAEQFF.

For this clone: Genes here carry mouse names. The missing CDR3 end, 1 residue past where the read stops, is filled in from the germline J gene. The chain combines TRBV3 with TRBJ2-5; D is uncertain. V lost 4 bases and J lost 3, with 8 bases in between. Germline values: CDR1 SNHLY, CDR2 FYNGKV (reference sequence). CDR3 length equals 13 residues. The CDR3 is CASSYEGQDTQYF. The CDR3 DNA, read in part, is TGTGCCAGCAGCTACGAAGGGCAAGACACCCAGTAC. The variable domain in full, completed from reference TRBV3 and TRBJ2-5, reads GPKVLQIPSHQIIDMGQMVTLNCDPVSNHLYFYWYKQILGQQMEFLVNFYNGKVMEKSKLFKDQFSVERPDGSYFTLKIQPTALEDSAVYFCASSYEGQDTQYFGPGTRLLVL.

A note on this clone: All gene names here are mouse names. With the read ending 1 residue before the CDR3 end, the germline J gene is used to fill in that end. The chain uses TRBV26 and TRBJ2-2; 7 nucleotides match TRBD1. V shed 2 bases, J shed 4 bases, and the junction held 1 base outside the gene matches. The CDR3 is 14 amino acids. Germline V gene data show CDR1 as KGHPV and CDR2 as FQNQEV (reference sequence). The CDR3 is CASSLDRATGQLYF. The CDR3 bases that were read are TGTGCCAGCAGTCTGGACAGGGCCACCGGGCAGCTCTAC. The full variable domain, in which reference TRBV26 and TRBJ2-2 provide the parts outside the CDR3, is NSKVIQTPRYLVKGQGQKAKMRCIPEKGHPVVFWYQQNKNNEFKFLINFQNQEVLQQIDMTEKRFSAECPSNSPCSLEIQSSEAGDSALYLCASSLDRATGQLYFGEGSKLTVL.

In regard to this clone: Mouse gene names apply. The read is 1 residue too short to cover the CDR3 end, so that end is filled in from the germline J gene. The chain carries TRBV19 and TRBJ2-3; TRBD2 matches at 10 bases. V lost 4 bases to trimming and J lost 0 bases; unmatched junction nucleotides: 2. Looked up from germline, CDR1 is FNHDT and CDR2 is SITEND (reference sequence). This CDR3 has 15 residues. The CDR3 bases that were read are TGTGCCAGCAGTTCGGGACTGGGGAGTGCAGAAACGCTGTAT. Amino acids: CASSSGLGSAETLY. The full CDR3 sequence reads CASSSGLGSAETLYF.

This clone was seen a handful of times. Germline and genes: mouse. The read terminates 1 residue before the CDR3 end, so the remaining end is supplied by the germline J gene. V usage is TRBV26 and J usage is TRBJ2-2; D ambiguous. Per the germline V gene, CDR1 is KGHPV and CDR2 is FQNQEV (reference sequence). The CDR3 covers 13 residues. The V gene lost 4 bases and the J gene lost 0 bases, with 3 bases spanning the gap. CDR3: CASSPPNTGQLYF. The CDR3 DNA, read in part, is TGTGCCAGCAGTCCACCAAACACCGGGCAGCTCTAC. The full variable domain, its missing parts supplied by reference TRBV26 and TRBJ2-2, is NSKVIQTPRYLVKGQGQKAKMRCIPEKGHPVVFWYQQNKNNEFKFLINFQNQEVLQQIDMTEKRFSAECPSNSPCSLEIQSSEAGDSALYLCASSPPNTGQLYFGEGSKLTVL.

As to this clone: The gene names here belong to mouse. The read stops 1 residue short of the end of the CDR3; the missing end is completed from the germline J gene. This chain connects TRBV26 to TRBJ2-5; the D gene could be TRBD1 or TRBD2 (7 bases each). There are 15 residues in the CDR3. Trimming took off 2 bases at V and 2 bases at J, with 11 bases between the two ends. Looked up from germline, CDR1 is KGHPV and CDR2 is FQNQEV (reference sequence). The CDR3 loop reads CASSLSRGGQDTQYF. CDR3 DNA (partial): TGTGCCAGCAGTCTGAGCAGGGGGGGCCAAGACACCCAGTAC.

A note on this clone: One end of the junction fails to match germline, which may point to a read error. The gene names given are mouse names. The read finishes 1 residue shy of the CDR3 end, and the germline J gene is used to complete it. V usage is TRBV12-1 and J usage is TRBJ1-4; D is uncertain. CDR1 is SGHSN, CDR2 HYEKVE, per germline. This CDR3 has 13 residues. The CDR3 sequence is CASSLPGPERLFF. The CDR3 DNA, read in part, is TGTGCCAGCTCTCTACCAGGCCCCGAACGATTATTT.